Below, 2 T cell receptor beta chains from the same sample are listed, as sequenced in a study of blood T cell repertoires in COVID-19. Generated by immunoSEQ multiplex PCR, the TCRdb table keeps only in-frame clones and is missing some. Of about 190,000 clones in the sample, approximately 85% are singletons; the top ten hold approximately 5.1%. The sequenced sample consisted of peripheral blood. The receptors derive from a woman aged 65 to 85 with active or convalescent COVID-19.

This chain connects TRBV6-2 or TRBV6-3 to TRBJ1-1, with D tentatively TRBD1 (6 bases). Trimming shortened V by 0 bases and J by 1 base, and 12 bases separated the two germline ends. This CDR3 has 16 amino acids. Germline V gives CDR1 MNHEY, CDR2 SVGEGT. CDR3 in DNA: TGTGCCAGCAGTTACTCGACCTTGACAGGGAACACTGAAGCTTTCTTT. Its translation is CASSYSTLTGNTEAFF.

The chain uses TRBV9 and TRBJ1-4, with unresolved D. The V gene's germline CDR1 is SGDLS and CDR2 YYNGEE. Trimming took 0 bases from V and 3 from J, leaving 6 bases between them. The CDR3 has 14 amino acids. Written as DNA, the CDR3 is TGTGCCAGCAGCGTAGCTCCGGCTAATGAAAAACTGTTTTTT. Amino acids: CASSVAPANEKLFF.